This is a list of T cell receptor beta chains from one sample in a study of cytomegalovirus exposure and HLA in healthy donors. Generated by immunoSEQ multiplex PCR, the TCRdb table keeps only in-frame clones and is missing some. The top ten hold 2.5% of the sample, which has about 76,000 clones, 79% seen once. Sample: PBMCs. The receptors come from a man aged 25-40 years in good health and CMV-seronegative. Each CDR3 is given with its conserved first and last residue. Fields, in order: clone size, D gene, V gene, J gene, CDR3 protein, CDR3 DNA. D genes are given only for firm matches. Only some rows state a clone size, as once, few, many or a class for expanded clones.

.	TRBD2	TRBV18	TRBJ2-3	CASSRRESGDTQYF	TGTGCCAGCTCAAGGCGGGAGAGTGGAGATACGCAGTATTTT
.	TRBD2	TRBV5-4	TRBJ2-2	CASSLDSGLNTGELFF	TGTGCCAGCAGCTTGGATAGCGGGCTTAACACCGGGGAGCTGTTTTTT
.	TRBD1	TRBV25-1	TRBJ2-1	CASSEILGQGPNEQFF	TGTGCCAGCAGTGAAATTTTGGGACAGGGGCCCAATGAGCAGTTCTTC
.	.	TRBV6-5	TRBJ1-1	CASSLSRTEAFF	TGTGCCAGCAGTTTGAGCCGCACTGAAGCTTTCTTT
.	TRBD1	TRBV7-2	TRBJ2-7	CASSSPGQGSYEQYF	TGTGCCAGCAGCTCCCCGGGACAGGGGTCCTACGAGCAGTACTTC
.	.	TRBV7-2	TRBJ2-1	CASSFTQGTNNEQFF	TGTGCCAGCAGCTTTACCCAGGGGACCAACAATGAGCAGTTCTTC
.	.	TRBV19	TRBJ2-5	CASSNYKWETQYF	TGTGCCAGTAGTAACTATAAGTGGGAGACCCAGTACTTC
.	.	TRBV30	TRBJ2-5	CAWSVLGSGETQYF	TGTGCCTGGAGTGTACTTGGGAGCGGCGAGACCCAGTACTTC
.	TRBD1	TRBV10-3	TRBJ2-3	CAIRQDRVGTDTQYF	TGTGCCATCAGACAAGACAGGGTGGGCACAGATACGCAGTATTTT
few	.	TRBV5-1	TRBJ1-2	CASSLEGAVGTRDGYTF	TGCGCCAGCAGCTTGGAAGGGGCGGTAGGTACCCGAGATGGCTACACCTTC
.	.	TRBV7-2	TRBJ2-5	CASSLGHMGETQYF	TGTGCCAGCAGCTTGGGACACATGGGGGAGACCCAGTACTTC
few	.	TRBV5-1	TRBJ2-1	CASSFADLQGSEQFF	TGCGCCAGCAGCTTTGCCGACTTACAGGGAAGTGAGCAGTTCTTC
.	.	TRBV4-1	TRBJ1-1	CASSQVEQLNTEAFF	TGCGCCAGCAGCCAAGTGGAACAGCTGAACACTGAAGCTTTCTTT
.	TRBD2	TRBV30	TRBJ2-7	CAWALAGPGEQYF	TGTGCCTGGGCCCTAGCGGGCCCGGGGGAGCAGTACTTC
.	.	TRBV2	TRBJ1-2	CASRPPTSPYGYTF	TGTGCCAGCCGTCCCCCGACTTCCCCCTATGGCTACACCTTC
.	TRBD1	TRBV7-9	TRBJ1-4	CASSQTGVNEKLFF	TGTGCCAGCAGCCAGACAGGGGTAAATGAAAAACTGTTTTTT
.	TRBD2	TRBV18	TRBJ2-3	CASSPRREEADTQYF	TGTGCCAGCTCACCTCGGCGGGAGGAAGCAGATACGCAGTATTTT
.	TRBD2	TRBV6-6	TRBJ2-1	CASSWGGDYNEQFF	TGTGCCAGCAGTTGGGGGGGGGATTACAATGAGCAGTTCTTC
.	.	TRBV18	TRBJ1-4	CASSRESGGLLFF	TGTGCCAGCTCCCGGGAGTCGGGTGGTCTCCTGTTTTTT
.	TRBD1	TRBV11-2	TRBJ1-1	CASSLVGTGTEAFF	TGTGCCAGCAGCTTAGTAGGGACAGGGACTGAAGCTTTCTTT
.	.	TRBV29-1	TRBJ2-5	CSVFSPGQQETQYF	TGCAGCGTCTTTTCGCCGGGACAACAAGAGACCCAGTACTTC
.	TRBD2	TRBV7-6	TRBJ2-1	CASSLAGTSGRYNEQFF	TGTGCCAGCAGCTTAGCGGGGACTAGCGGGAGATACAATGAGCAGTTCTTC
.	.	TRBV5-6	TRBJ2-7	CASSFRVSGLASEQYF	TGTGCCAGCAGCTTTCGCGTCAGCGGGTTAGCGAGCGAGCAGTACTTC
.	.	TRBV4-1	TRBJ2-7	CASSQEGGTSSYEQYF	TGCGCCAGCAGCCAAGAGGGCGGAACTAGCTCCTACGAGCAGTACTTC
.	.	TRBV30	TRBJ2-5	CAWSHNTGLETQYF	TGTGCCTGGAGCCACAATACAGGGTTAGAGACCCAGTACTTC
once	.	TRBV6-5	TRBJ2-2	CASFGGNTGELFF	TGTGCCTCATTCGGTGGGAACACCGGGGAGCTGTTTTTT
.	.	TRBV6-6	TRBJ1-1	CASSTTTGTEAFF	TGTGCCAGCAGTACAACCACGGGGACTGAAGCTTTCTTT
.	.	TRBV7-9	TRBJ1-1	CASSSNPNTEAFF	TGTGCCAGCAGTTCAAATCCAAACACTGAAGCTTTCTTT
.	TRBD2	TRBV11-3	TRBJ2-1	CASSLTSGSSEQFF	TGTGCCAGCAGCTTAACTAGCGGGAGTAGTGAGCAGTTCTTC
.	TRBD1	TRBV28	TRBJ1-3	CASRGQGLRGNTIYF	TGTGCCAGCAGGGGACAGGGGTTAAGGGGAAACACCATATATTTT
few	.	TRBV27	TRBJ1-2	CASARGYHYGYTF	TGTGCCAGCGCCCGAGGCTACCACTATGGCTACACCTTC
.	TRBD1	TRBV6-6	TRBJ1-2	CASRVGQGGYYGYTF	TGTGCCAGCAGAGTCGGACAGGGAGGGTACTATGGCTACACCTTC
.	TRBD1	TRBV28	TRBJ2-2	CASSLFRDRGFTGELFF	TGTGCCAGCAGTTTGTTCCGGGACAGGGGTTTCACCGGGGAGCTGTTTTTT
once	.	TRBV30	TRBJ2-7	CAWSVADSYEQYF	TGTGCCTGGAGTGTCGCGGACTCCTACGAGCAGTACTTC
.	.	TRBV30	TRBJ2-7	CAWSRLAGAPMEQYF	TGTGCCTGGAGCCGACTCGCAGGGGCGCCTATGGAGCAGTACTTC